Each of the 8 T cell receptor beta chains below was sequenced from the same sample in a study of blood T cells in healthy people across ages. Combining a sample-barcoded 5' primer with a J-beta primer mix, a second PCR ran for roughly 7 to 11 cycles. A single record per CDR3 protein comes from TCRdb applying MiXCR to the 5' RACE reads. This table has about 580,000 distinct CDR3 sequences, 47% appearing once. Material for sequencing was blood. Source of these receptors: a man of 80 years or more in good health.

The gene calls are TRBV10-3 and TRBJ2-5, with 10 bases that match TRBD2. With 10 bases clipped from V and 5 bases from J, the junction kept 10 bases outside the gene matches. CDR3 length equals 14 residues. CDR1 ENHRY and CDR2 SYGVKD come from the germline V gene. The CDR3: CATGIGLAVETQYF. In DNA, the CDR3 is TGTGCCACGGGTATAGGACTAGCGGTTGAGACCCAGTACTTC.

This clonotype has just a few counts. This chain connects TRBV7-2 to TRBJ2-5, with D possibly being TRBD1 (5 bases). The germline V gene encodes CDR1 SGHTA and CDR2 FQGNSA. The CDR3 is 14 amino acids. V gave up 6 bases and J gave up 0 bases, with 11 bases separating them. The CDR3 nucleotides are TGTGCCAGCAGTACTGACAGCAACCAAGAGACCCAGTACTTC. Translated, it gives CASSTDSNQETQYF.

The chain has TRBV7-2 and TRBJ2-7; 10 nucleotides agree with TRBD2. V trimming: 2 bases; J trimming: 2 bases; junction bases outside the gene matches: 6. This CDR3 region has 16 residues. Per germline, CDR1 SGHTA and CDR2 FQGNSA. DNA of the CDR3: TGTGCCAGCAGCTTACAGGGGCTAGCGGGAGCCTACGAGCAGTACTTC. Translation: CASSLQGLAGAYEQYF. Using reference TRBV7-2 and TRBJ2-7 for the parts outside the CDR3, the full variable domain is GAGVSQSPSNKVTEKGKDVELRCDPISGHTALYWYRQSLGQGLEFLIYFQGNSAPDKSGLPSDRFSAERTGGSVSTLTIQRTQQEDSAVYLCASSLQGLAGAYEQYFGPGTRLTVT.

The chain employs TRBV9 and TRBJ2-4; 9 nucleotides align to TRBD2. The CDR3 totals 16 residues. Per the germline V gene, CDR1 is SGDLS and CDR2 is YYNGEE. V lost 0 bases and J lost 2; bases outside the gene matches: 3. CDR3 sequence (DNA): TGTGCCAGCAGCGTAGCCCCTAGCGGGACCAAAAACATTCAGTACTTC. It is translated as CASSVAPSGTKNIQYF.

The rearrangement uses TRBV7-2 and TRBJ2-5; D might be TRBD1 or TRBD2, each matching 5 bases. Gene TRBJ2-7 matches the end of the DNA better, so the J call may be wrong. The length of the CDR3 is 14 residues. The germline V gene encodes CDR1 SGHTA and CDR2 FQGNSA. The CDR3 protein is CASSLAGELYEQYF. The CDR3 nucleotides read TGTGCCAGCAGCTTAGCGGGGGAACTATACGAGCAGTACTTC.

The rearrangement joins TRBV7-2 to TRBJ2-1; D possibly corresponds to TRBD2 (5 bases). V lost 3 bases to trimming and J lost 0 bases, with 9 bases between them. CDR1 is SGHTA and CDR2 is FQGNSA in the germline V gene. This CDR3 is built from 15 residues. The CDR3 reads CASSLLGSSYNEQFF. In DNA, the CDR3 is TGTGCCAGCAGCTTGTTAGGGAGCTCCTACAATGAGCAGTTCTTC.

The V and J genes are TRBV7-3 and TRBJ2-1, with D uncertain. Germline V gene data show CDR1 as SGHTA and CDR2 as FQGTGA. This CDR3 is 14 amino acids long. V lost 5 bases and J lost 0, with 8 bases in between. The CDR3 DNA is TGTGCCAGCAGCACAGCCGCCTCCTACAATGAGCAGTTCTTC. This codes for CASSTAASYNEQFF.

This chain joins TRBV4-1 and TRBJ2-7; D possibly corresponds to TRBD2 (6 bases). Germline CDR1 MGHRA, CDR2 YSYEKL. The CDR3 has 19 amino acids. The V gene lost 0 bases and the J gene lost 3 bases, with 24 bases spanning the gap. CDR3 loop: CASSQDLIRGRPPFYEQYF. In DNA form, the CDR3 reads TGCGCCAGCAGCCAAGATTTGATTCGGGGGAGACCCCCCTTCTACGAGCAGTACTTC.